This T cell receptor beta chain derives from a study of cytomegalovirus exposure and HLA in healthy donors. About the research overall: For the 300 to 450 genotyped donors, 81% fell within the Caucasian-associated ancestry cluster.

A few counts support this clone. Both 60 Vbeta primers and 13 Jbeta primers went into the PCR. Profiled with immunoSEQ multiplex PCR; TCRdb holds only in-frame clones, not every one. The sample gives approximately 50,000 clones, 80% of which show up once; 7.5% to 8.5% is in the top ten. The sample consisted of PBMCs. This TCR derives from a young man in good health and CMV-seropositive.

CDR3 sequence reads: CASSSAQGAAGNTIYF. In DNA form, the CDR3 reads TGTGCCAGCTCATCGGCTCAGGGGGCAGCTGGAAACACCATATATTTT. The chain employs TRBV18 and TRBJ1-3; 8 nucleotides agree with TRBD1. CDR1 is KGHSH and CDR2 is LQKENI in the germline V gene. This CDR3 has 16 residues. J gave up 2 bases and V 5 bases, and 8 bases lay outside the gene matches.